The entry below gives a single T cell receptor beta chain sequence along with its context. The data are from a study of blood T cell repertoires in COVID-19. Study context: From the United States, Italy and Spain came samples of acute and convalescent COVID-19. From T cells, B-cell-depleted T cells, or PBMCs came the material, which was cDNA or gDNA.

The CDR3 is 14 amino acids. J gave up 3 bases and V 6 bases, and 7 bases lay outside the gene matches. From germline, CDR1 is MNHEY and CDR2 SVGAGI. Participant-given clinical history determined each cohort assignment. Only in-frame clones appear in the TCRdb table, and some are missing; sequencing was by immunoSEQ multiplex PCR. The sample lists more than 450,000 clones, roughly 87% occurring once. This sequence was found in a woman aged 18-35 years who had recovered from COVID-19. Input material: PBMCs or T cells enriched from blood (not recorded which). This rearrangement joins TRBV6-5 to TRBJ2-7; 8 bases match TRBD2. Here the CDR3 DNA reads TGTGCCAGCAGAACCCGGGGGGGGGACTACGAGCAGTACTTC. Protein: CASRTRGGDYEQYF.